A single sample gave rise to the 21 T cell receptor beta chains below, sequenced in a study of T cells in tuberculosis. After thawing and overnight rest, PBMC were stained with GMM-loaded CD1B tetramer, viability dye and anti-CD3 for sorting. The CD1B tetramers carried C32 glucose monomycolate purified from Rhodococcus equi. Generated by immunoSEQ multiplex PCR, the TCRdb table keeps only in-frame clones and is missing some. The sample records approximately 59,000 clones, approximately 85% being singletons. Sequencing was performed on CD1b-GMM tetramer-negative cells sorted from PBMCs. These receptors were collected from an adult woman with latent tuberculosis.

Concerning this clone itself: Other DNA sequences in this specimen translate into the identical CDR3. The rearrangement links TRBV28 to TRBJ2-7; D remains ambiguous. In germline, CDR1 is MDHEN, CDR2 SYDVKM. The CDR3 is 11 amino acids. V was clipped by 5 bases and J by 3 bases, with 5 bases between them. The CDR3 here is CASSRGYEQYF. Written as DNA, the CDR3 is TGTGCCAGCAGTCGAGGCTACGAGCAGTACTTC.

The CDR3 is CASSLRRDSYTGELFF. The CDR3 DNA sequence: TGTGCCAGCAGCTTAAGGCGGGACAGCTACACCGGGGAGCTGTTTTTT. The V and J genes are TRBV7-8 and TRBJ2-2; a weak D match, TRBD1 (7 bases). The CDR3 extends over 16 amino acids. Germline CDR1 reads SGHVS; CDR2 reads FQNEAQ. V was trimmed by 2 bases and J by 3 bases, leaving 13 bases between them.

This clone was observed a handful of times. The chain carries TRBV18 and TRBJ2-7; D is unclear. Germline lookup yields CDR1 KGHSH and CDR2 LQKENI. Trimming pared 2 bases from V and 3 bases from J, leaving 14 bases between. The CDR3 is 15 residues long. CDR3 sequence: CASSPMAGSRYEQYF. CDR3 DNA: TGTGCCAGCTCACCAATGGCAGGCAGTCGCTACGAGCAGTACTTC.

This clone appeared a single time. The chain couples TRBV2 to TRBJ2-7; D call uncertain. The V end was cut by 7 bases, the J end by 4 bases, with 11 bases between. The CDR3 length is 12 residues. CDR1 is SNHLY and CDR2 is FYNNEI in the germline V gene. The CDR3, as DNA: TGTGCCAGCAAATGGTCAGGTTACGAGCAGTACTTC. This gives the protein CASKWSGYEQYF.

The chain combines TRBV27 with TRBJ2-1; TRBD2 aligns across 10 bases. This CDR3 is 19 amino acids long. Germline V CDR1 and CDR2: MNHEY, SMNVEV (reference sequence). V dropped 6 bases and J dropped 8; count of bases not matched to a gene: 22. CDR3 protein: CASSLLATYGTSGIDEQFF. CDR3 nucleotides: TGTGCCAGCAGCCTCTTGGCGACGTACGGCACTAGCGGGATCGATGAGCAGTTCTTC.

The V gene is TRBV2, the J gene TRBJ2-5, with D possibly matching TRBD2 (6 bases). Germline lookup yields CDR1 SNHLY and CDR2 FYNNEI. This CDR3 contains 11 residues. V was shortened by 11 bases and J by 2 bases, with 9 bases between the two germline ends. The CDR3 DNA is TGTGCCGGGGGACTTCAAGAGACCCAGTACTTC. It yields the protein CAGGLQETQYF.

CDR3 nucleotide sequence: TGTGCCAGCAGCTGGTTAAGACAGGGCCGCACTGAAGCTTTCTTT. It yields the protein CASSWLRQGRTEAFF. This chain uses TRBV7-8 with TRBJ1-1, with 7 bases that match TRBD1. J gave up 4 bases and V 4 bases, and 9 bases lay outside the gene matches. CDR1 SGHVS and CDR2 FQNEAQ come from the germline V gene. The CDR3 length is 15 residues.

CDR3 coding DNA: TGCGCCAGCAGTCAACGCCCACAGGGGTCAAACACCGGGGAGCTGTTTTTT. It is translated as CASSQRPQGSNTGELFF. The chain links TRBV23-1 to TRBJ2-2; 7 positions match TRBD1. TRBV23-1 falls under the ORF class, with uncertain function. The CDR3 is 17 amino acids. V gave up 2 bases and J gave up 2 bases; unmatched junction bases: 8.

The rearrangement joins TRBV7-9 to TRBJ2-5, with D possibly matching TRBD1 (5 bases). The CDR3 length is 11 residues. From germline, CDR1 is SEHNR and CDR2 FQNEAQ (reference sequence). V gave up 4 bases and J gave up 5 bases, with 5 bases separating them. This chain's CDR3 is CASSSGETQYF. For the CDR3, the DNA is TGTGCCAGCAGCTCAGGGGAGACCCAGTACTTC. Full variable domain (missing parts from reference TRBV7-9 and TRBJ2-5): DTGVSQNPRHKITKRGQNVTFRCDPISEHNRLYWYRQTLGQGPEFLTYFQNEAQLEKSRLLSDRFSAERPKGSFSTLEIQRTEQGDSAMYLCASSSGETQYFGPGTRLLVL.

The chain joins TRBV5-1 to TRBJ2-7; TRBD2 is a possible D gene (6 bases). The CDR3 is made up of 14 amino acids. Per germline, CDR1 SGHRS and CDR2 YFSETQ. Trimming removed 4 bases at V and 5 bases at J, with 16 bases between. The CDR3 nucleotides are TGCGCCAGCAGCCCTTTTTTGGGGGAGGACGAGCAGTACTTC. Encoded protein: CASSPFLGEDEQYF. Using reference TRBV5-1 and TRBJ2-7 for the parts outside the CDR3, the full variable domain is KAGVTQTPRYLIKTRGQQVTLSCSPISGHRSVSWYQQTPGQGLQFLFEYFSETQRNKGNFPGRFSGRQFSNSRSEMNVSTLELGDSALYLCASSPFLGEDEQYFGPGTRLTVT.

The chain links TRBV4-1 to TRBJ2-1, with D uncertain. CDR3 length: 16 residues. From germline, CDR1 is MGHRA and CDR2 YSYEKL. V lost 1 base and J lost 8, with 18 bases in between. The CDR3 region is CASSQAPELGGHEQFF. The CDR3 nucleotides read TGCGCCAGCAGCCAAGCCCCCGAGCTAGGTGGCCATGAGCAGTTCTTC.

The chain employs TRBV7-2 and TRBJ2-1, with 13 bases fitting TRBD2. J was trimmed by 6 bases and V by 1 base; bases with no gene match: 3. Germline CDR1 and CDR2: SGHTA and FQGNSA. The CDR3 is 16 amino acids. The DNA of the CDR3 is TGTGCCAGCAGCTTAGTACTAGCGGGGGGGCTCAATGAGCAGTTCTTC. Amino acids: CASSLVLAGGLNEQFF.

The chain links TRBV4-2 to TRBJ2-7, with 10 positions matching TRBD2. The CDR3 is made up of 15 amino acids. In germline, CDR1 is LGHNA, CDR2 YNFKEQ. The V segment lost 0 bases and the J segment 6 bases; nucleotides outside the gene matches: 5. In DNA, the CDR3 is TGTGCCAGCAGCCAAGAGAAAGGACTAGCGGTCGAGCAGTACTTC. It is translated as CASSQEKGLAVEQYF.

This clone was counted a few times. This rearrangement joins TRBV19 to TRBJ1-2; tentative D call: TRBD1 (5 bases). V lost 9 bases to trimming and J lost 0 bases, with 17 bases between them. Germline assignment: CDR1 LNHDA and CDR2 SQIVND (reference sequence). CDR3 length: 15 residues. The CDR3 reads CASRRGGRANYGYTF. The CDR3 region has the DNA TGTGCCAGCCGCCGGGGGGGTCGAGCTAACTATGGCTACACCTTC. The complete variable domain, with remaining parts taken from reference TRBV19 and TRBJ1-2, reads DGGITQSPKYLFRKEGQNVTLSCEQNLNHDAMYWYRQDPGQGLRLIYYSQIVNDFQKGDIAEGYSVSREKKESFPLTVTSAQKNPTAFYLCASRRGGRANYGYTFGSGTRLTVV.

The rearrangement joins TRBV28 to TRBJ2-7, with 13 bases lining up with TRBD2. With 5 bases clipped from V and 5 bases from J, the junction kept 6 bases outside the gene matches. Germline V gene data show CDR1 as MDHEN and CDR2 as SYDVKM. The CDR3 extends over 15 amino acids. In DNA, the CDR3 is TGTGCCAGCAGTCTAGGGACTAGCGGGACTGACGAGCAGTACTTC. Translated, it gives CASSLGTSGTDEQYF.

The chain employs TRBV30 and TRBJ2-4; perhaps TRBD2 as D (7 bases). The CDR3 loop spans 14 amino acids. CDR1 is GTSNPN, CDR2 SVGIG, per germline (reference sequence). Trimming took 2 bases from V and 7 from J, leaving 15 bases between them. The CDR3 DNA reads TGTGCCTGGAGTCCGACCCGGGGGGCCAACATTCAGTACTTC. This encodes CAWSPTRGANIQYF.

This sequence joins TRBV4-1 and TRBJ1-2; D gene ambiguous. The CDR3 extends over 16 amino acids. Germline V gives CDR1 MGHRA, CDR2 YSYEKL. V gave up 3 bases and J gave up 7 bases, with 21 bases separating them. DNA for the CDR3: TGCGCCAGCAGCCACCCCCCGATGCGGCAGGAGGGTGGCTACACCTTC. Its translation is CASSHPPMRQEGGYTF.

This sequence joins TRBV7-3 and TRBJ1-1; 9 bases map to TRBD1. V shed 6 bases and J 1 base; nucleotides not matched to a gene: 3. The germline gives CDR1 SGHTA, CDR2 FQGTGA. CDR3 length: 14 residues. The chain's CDR3 is CASRRDRENTEAFF. CDR3 bases: TGTGCCAGCAGACGGGACAGGGAGAACACTGAAGCTTTCTTT.

V is TRBV18 and J is TRBJ1-4; no firm D call. Trimming took 5 bases from V and 0 from J, leaving 7 bases between them. Germline V CDR1 and CDR2: KGHSH, LQKENI. The CDR3 runs 14 residues. This chain's CDR3 is CASSSRATNEKLFF. CDR3 coding DNA: TGTGCCAGCTCATCTCGTGCAACTAATGAAAAACTGTTTTTT.

V is TRBV18 and J is TRBJ1-1, with unresolved D. The CDR3 spans 13 residues. V dropped 8 bases and J dropped 1 base, with 11 bases sitting between them. Germline CDR1 reads KGHSH; CDR2 reads LQKENI. This CDR3 reads CASQQQQNTEAFF. The DNA of the CDR3 is TGTGCCAGCCAACAGCAACAGAACACTGAAGCTTTCTTT.

This chain connects TRBV5-1 to TRBJ2-5; a weak D match, TRBD1 (5 bases). The J call is uncertain, as TRBJ2-7 better fits the DNA end. In germline, CDR1 is SGHRS, CDR2 YFSETQ. The CDR3 runs to 15 residues. CDR3 DNA sequence: TGCGCCAGCAGCTTAATCGGGCCAGGGTCTGACGAGCAGTACTTC. Protein product: CASSLIGPGSDEQYF.